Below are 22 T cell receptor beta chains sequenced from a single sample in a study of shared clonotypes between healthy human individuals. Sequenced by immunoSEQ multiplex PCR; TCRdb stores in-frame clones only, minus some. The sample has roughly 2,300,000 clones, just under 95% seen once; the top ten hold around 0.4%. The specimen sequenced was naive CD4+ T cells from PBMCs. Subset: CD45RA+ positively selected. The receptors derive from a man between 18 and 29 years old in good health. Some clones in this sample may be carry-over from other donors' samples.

DNA of the CDR3: TGTGCCAGCAGTCTACCCCTAGGGGATTCACCCCTCCACTTT. It is translated as CASSLPLGDSPLHF. The V and J genes are TRBV28 and TRBJ1-6; the D gene is possibly TRBD1 (5 bases). The V and J ends lost 5 bases and 8 bases respectively, with 13 bases between them. The CDR3 contains 14 residues. Germline-derived CDR1 and CDR2 are MDHEN and SYDVKM.

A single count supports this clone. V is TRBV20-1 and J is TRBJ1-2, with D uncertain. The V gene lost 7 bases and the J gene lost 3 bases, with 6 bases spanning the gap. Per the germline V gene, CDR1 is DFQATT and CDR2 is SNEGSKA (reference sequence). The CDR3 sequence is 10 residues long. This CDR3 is CSDRDYGYTF. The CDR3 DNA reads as TGCAGTGACCGGGACTATGGCTACACCTTC.

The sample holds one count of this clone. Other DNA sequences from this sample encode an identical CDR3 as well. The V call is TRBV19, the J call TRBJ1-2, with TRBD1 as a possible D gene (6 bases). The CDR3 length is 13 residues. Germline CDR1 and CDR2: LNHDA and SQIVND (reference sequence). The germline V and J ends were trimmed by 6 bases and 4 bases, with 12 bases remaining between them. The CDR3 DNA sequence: TGTGCCAGTAGGCCAACGGGGGCCTATGGCTACACCTTC. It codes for CASRPTGAYGYTF.

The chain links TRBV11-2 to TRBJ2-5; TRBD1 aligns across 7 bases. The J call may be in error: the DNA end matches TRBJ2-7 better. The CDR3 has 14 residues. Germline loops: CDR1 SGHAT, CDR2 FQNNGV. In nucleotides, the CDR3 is TGTGCCAGCATCCCTGACAGGGCCACCTACGAGCAGTACTTC. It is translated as CASIPDRATYEQYF.

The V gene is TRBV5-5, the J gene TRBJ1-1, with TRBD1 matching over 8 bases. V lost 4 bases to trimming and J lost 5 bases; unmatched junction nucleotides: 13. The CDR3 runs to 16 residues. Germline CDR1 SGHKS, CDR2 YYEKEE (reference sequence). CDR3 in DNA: TGTGCCAGCAGCAAAACAGATACAGGGGGAAATACTGAAGCTTTCTTT. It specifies CASSKTDTGGNTEAFF.

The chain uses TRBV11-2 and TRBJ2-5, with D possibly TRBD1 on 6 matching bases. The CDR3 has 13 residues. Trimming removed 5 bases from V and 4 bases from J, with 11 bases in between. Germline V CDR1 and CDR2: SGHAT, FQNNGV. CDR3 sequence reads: CASSLWGPETQYF. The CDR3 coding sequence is TGTGCCAGCAGCCTATGGGGGCCAGAGACCCAGTACTTC.

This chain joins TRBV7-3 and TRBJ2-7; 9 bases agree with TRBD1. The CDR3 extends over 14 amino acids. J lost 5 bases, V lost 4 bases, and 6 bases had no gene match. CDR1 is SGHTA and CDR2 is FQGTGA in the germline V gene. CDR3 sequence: CASSSTGGYNEQYF. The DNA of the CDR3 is TGTGCCAGCAGCTCGACAGGGGGGTATAACGAGCAGTACTTC.

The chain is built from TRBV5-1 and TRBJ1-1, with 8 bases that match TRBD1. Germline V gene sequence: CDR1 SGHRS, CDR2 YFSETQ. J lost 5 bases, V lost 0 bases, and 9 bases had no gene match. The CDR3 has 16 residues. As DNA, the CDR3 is TGCGCCAGCAGCTTGGCCCCAGGGGGCACGGGTACTGAAGCTTTCTTT. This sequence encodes CASSLAPGGTGTEAFF.

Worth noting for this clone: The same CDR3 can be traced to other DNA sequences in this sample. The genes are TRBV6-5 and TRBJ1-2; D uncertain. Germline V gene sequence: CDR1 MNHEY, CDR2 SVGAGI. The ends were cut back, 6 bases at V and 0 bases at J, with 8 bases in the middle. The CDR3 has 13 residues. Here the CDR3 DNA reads TGTGCCAGCAGGGACGGAGCTAACTATGGCTACACCTTC. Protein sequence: CASRDGANYGYTF.

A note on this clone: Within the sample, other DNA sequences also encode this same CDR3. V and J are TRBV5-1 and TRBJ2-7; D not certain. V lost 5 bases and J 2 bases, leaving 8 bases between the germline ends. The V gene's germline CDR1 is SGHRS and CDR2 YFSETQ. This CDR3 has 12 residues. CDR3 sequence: CASSLPPYEQYF. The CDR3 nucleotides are TGCGCCAGCAGTTTACCTCCCTACGAGCAGTACTTC.

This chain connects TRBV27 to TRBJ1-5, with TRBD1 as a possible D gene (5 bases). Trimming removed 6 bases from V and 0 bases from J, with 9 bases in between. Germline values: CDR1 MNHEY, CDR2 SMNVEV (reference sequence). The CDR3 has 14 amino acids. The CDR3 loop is CASRNRNSNQPQHF. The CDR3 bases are TGTGCCAGCAGAAACAGGAATAGCAATCAGCCCCAGCATTTT.

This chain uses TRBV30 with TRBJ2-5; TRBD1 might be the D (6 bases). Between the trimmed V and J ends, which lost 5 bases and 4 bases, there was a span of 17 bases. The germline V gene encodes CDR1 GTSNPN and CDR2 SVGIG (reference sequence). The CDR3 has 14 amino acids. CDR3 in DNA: TGTGCCTGGGCCCAGGGGTCCTACCCAGAGACCCAGTACTTC. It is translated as CAWAQGSYPETQYF.

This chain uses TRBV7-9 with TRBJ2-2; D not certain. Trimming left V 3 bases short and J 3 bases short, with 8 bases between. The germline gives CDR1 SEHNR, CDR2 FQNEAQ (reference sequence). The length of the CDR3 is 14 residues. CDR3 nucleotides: TGTGCCAGCAGCTTGGGTCAATACACCGGGGAGCTGTTTTTT. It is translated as CASSLGQYTGELFF.

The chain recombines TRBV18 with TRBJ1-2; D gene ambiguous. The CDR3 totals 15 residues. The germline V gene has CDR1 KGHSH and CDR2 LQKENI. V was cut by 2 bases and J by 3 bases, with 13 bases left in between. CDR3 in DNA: TGTGCCAGCTCACCATATGTTGAGAGTTACTATGGCTACACCTTC. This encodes CASSPYVESYYGYTF.

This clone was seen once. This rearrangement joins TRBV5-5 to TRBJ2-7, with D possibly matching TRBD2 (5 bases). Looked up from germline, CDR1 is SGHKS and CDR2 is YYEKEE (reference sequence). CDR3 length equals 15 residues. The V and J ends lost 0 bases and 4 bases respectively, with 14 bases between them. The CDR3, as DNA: TGTGCCAGCAGCTTGGTATATGGGAGTGGGTACGAGCAGTACTTC. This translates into CASSLVYGSGYEQYF. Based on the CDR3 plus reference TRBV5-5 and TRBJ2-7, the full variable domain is DAGVTQSPTHLIKTRGQQVTLRCSPISGHKSVSWYQQVLGQGPQFIFQYYEKEERGRGNFPDRFSARQFPNYSSELNVNALLLGDSALYLCASSLVYGSGYEQYFGPGTRLTVT.

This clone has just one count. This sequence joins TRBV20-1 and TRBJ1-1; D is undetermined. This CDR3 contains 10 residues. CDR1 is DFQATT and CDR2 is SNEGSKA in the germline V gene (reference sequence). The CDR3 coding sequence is TGCCGTCTGCGGGGAACTGAAGCTTTCTTT. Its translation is CRLRGTEAFF.

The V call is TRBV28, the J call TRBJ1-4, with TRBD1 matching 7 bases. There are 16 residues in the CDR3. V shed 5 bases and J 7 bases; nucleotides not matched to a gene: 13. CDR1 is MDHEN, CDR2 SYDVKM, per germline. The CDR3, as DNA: TGTGCCAGCAGTAAACAGGGGACGGCACTAGGTGAAAAACTGTTTTTT. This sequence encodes CASSKQGTALGEKLFF.

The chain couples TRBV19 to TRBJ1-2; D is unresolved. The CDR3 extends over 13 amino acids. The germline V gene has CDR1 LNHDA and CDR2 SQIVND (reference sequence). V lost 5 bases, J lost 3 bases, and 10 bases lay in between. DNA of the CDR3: TGTGCCAGTAGTCCCTACCGGGACTATGGCTACACCTTC. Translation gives CASSPYRDYGYTF.

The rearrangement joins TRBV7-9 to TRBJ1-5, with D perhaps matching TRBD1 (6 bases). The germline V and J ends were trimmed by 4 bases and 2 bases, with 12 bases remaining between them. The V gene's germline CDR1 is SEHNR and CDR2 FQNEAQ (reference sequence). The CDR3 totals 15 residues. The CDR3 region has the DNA TGTGCCAGCAGCTCTAAGGGGGAAGGCAATCAGCCCCAGCATTTT. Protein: CASSSKGEGNQPQHF. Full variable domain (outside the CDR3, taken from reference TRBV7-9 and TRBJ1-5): DTGVSQNPRHKITKRGQNVTFRCDPISEHNRLYWYRQTLGQGPEFLTYFQNEAQLEKSRLLSDRFSAERPKGSFSTLEIQRTEQGDSAMYLCASSSKGEGNQPQHFGDGTRLSIL.

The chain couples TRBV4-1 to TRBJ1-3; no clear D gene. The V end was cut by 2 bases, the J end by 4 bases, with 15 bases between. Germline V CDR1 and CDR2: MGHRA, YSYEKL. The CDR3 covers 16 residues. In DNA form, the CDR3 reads TGCGCCAGCAGCCAAACGGACCGTCTCCAGGGAAACACCATATATTTT. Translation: CASSQTDRLQGNTIYF.

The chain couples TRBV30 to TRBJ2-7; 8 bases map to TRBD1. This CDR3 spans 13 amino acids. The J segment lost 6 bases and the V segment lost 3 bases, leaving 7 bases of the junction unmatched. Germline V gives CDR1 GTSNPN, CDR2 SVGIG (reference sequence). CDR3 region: CAWRRPGTGEQYF. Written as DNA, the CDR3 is TGTGCCTGGAGACGTCCCGGGACAGGCGAGCAGTACTTC.

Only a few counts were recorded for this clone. The CDR3 nucleotides are TGTGCCAGCAGCGCCGCAGCTAGCGGGAGTTCCTACGAGCAGTACTTC. Protein product: CASSAAASGSSYEQYF. This rearrangement joins TRBV7-2 to TRBJ2-7; 10 bases match TRBD2. The CDR3 sequence is 16 residues long. V was clipped by 5 bases and J by 1 base; unmatched bases: 8. The germline CDR1 and CDR2 sequences are SGHTA and FQGNSA.